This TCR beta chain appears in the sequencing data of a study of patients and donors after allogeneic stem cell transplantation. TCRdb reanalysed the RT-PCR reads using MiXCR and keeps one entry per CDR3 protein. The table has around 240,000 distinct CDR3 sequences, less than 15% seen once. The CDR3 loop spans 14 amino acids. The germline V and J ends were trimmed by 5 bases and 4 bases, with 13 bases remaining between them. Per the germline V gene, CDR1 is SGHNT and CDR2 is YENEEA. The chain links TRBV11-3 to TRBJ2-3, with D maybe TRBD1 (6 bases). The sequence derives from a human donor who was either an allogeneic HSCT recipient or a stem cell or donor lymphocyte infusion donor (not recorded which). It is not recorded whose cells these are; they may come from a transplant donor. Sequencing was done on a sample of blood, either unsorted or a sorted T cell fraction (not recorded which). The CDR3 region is CASSLIRGSDTQYF. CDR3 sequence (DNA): TGTGCCAGCAGCCTAATCAGGGGTTCAGATACGCAGTATTTT.